This T cell receptor beta chain was sequenced during a study of blood T cell repertoires in COVID-19. Turning to the study itself: Whether acute or convalescent, the COVID-19 samples came from the United States, Italy and Spain. Sources were T cells, B-cell-depleted T cells, or PBMCs; the material itself was cDNA or gDNA.

In the study's own analysis: Reference gene primers were amplified, and this amplification served to estimate nucleated cell counts. TCRdb's table, derived via immunoSEQ multiplex PCR, lists solely in-frame clones and lacks some. V, J and clone size are those of that table, while D and trimming were read from the DNA. This sample has about 150,000 clones, with less than 85% found just once. The junction had 7 bases not matched to a gene; V was cut back by 3 bases and J by 13 bases. The CDR3 sequence is 12 residues long. CDR1 SGHAT and CDR2 FQNNGV come from the germline V gene. The sequenced sample was peripheral blood. The TCR was taken from a woman older than 75 with active or convalescent COVID-19. The chain links TRBV11-2 to TRBJ1-1; 8 bases are a match to TRBD1. The CDR3 nucleotides read TGTGCCAGCAGCTTCACAGGGGGGAGAGTTTTCTTT. This translates into CASSFTGGRVFF.